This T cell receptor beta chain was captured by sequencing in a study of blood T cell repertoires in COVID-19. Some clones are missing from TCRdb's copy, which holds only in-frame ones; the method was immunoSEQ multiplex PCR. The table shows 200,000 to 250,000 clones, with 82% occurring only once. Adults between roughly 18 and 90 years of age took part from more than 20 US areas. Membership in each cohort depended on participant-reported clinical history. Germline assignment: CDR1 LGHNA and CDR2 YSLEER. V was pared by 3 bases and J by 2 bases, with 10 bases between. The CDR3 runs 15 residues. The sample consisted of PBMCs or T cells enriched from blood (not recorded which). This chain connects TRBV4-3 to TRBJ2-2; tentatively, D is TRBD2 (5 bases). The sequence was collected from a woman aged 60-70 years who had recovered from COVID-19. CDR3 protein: CASSQDGVNTGELFF. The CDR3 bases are TGCGCCAGCAGCCAGGACGGGGTTAACACCGGGGAGCTGTTTTTT.